This T cell receptor beta chain was identified during a study of technical replicates of blood from several donors (TCRdb year 2017). A word on this clone: The antigen it binds to is not known. Per-base quality was not reported, and no clone a single base away is much larger than it.

Library construction relied on the immunoSEQ multiplex PCR assay. TCRdb's version of the immuneACCESS table is confined to in-frame rearrangements and falls short of the full clone set. An unresolved V gene accounts for under half of the shortfall where checked; the remainder is of unknown origin. Present in this sample are under 80,000 clones, roughly 96% of which were seen just once. The leading ten clones occupy 0.2% to 0.25% of the sample. The CDR3, from cysteine to phenylalanine, totals 11 residues. The kept DNA is CDR3 alone, 33 bases in frame from the first base. The chain joins TRBV21-1 to TRBJ1-1. TRBV21-1 is a pseudogene segment. The material sequenced was T cells isolated from PBMCs. This clonotype was sampled from a human donor in good health. Here the CDR3 is given as CASSTRPETFF. The bases are TGTGCCAGCAGCACTCGACCGGAGACTTTCTTT.